This T cell receptor beta chain stems from a study of blood T cell repertoires in COVID-19. Turning to the study itself: COVID-19 samples, acute and convalescent, were from the United States, Italy and Spain. Sample material is recorded as cDNA or gDNA derived from T cells, B-cell-depleted T cells, or PBMCs.

Study processing details: Quantification of nucleated cells was approximated via reference gene primer amplification. Some clones are missing from TCRdb's copy, which holds only in-frame ones; the method was immunoSEQ multiplex PCR. V and J calls and clone size are as listed in that table; D and trimming were resolved from the DNA. The sample records over 200,000 clones, 85% to 90% being singletons. During active infection, Seattle patients enrolled and were then monitored through disease. The CDR3 has 16 amino acids. Trimming pared 8 bases from V and 1 base from J, leaving 21 bases between. The sequenced sample was peripheral blood. The sequence derives from a man aged 25-40 years with COVID-19, enrolled during active disease. The J gene is TRBJ2-7, the V gene TRBV23-1, with D unresolved. TRBV23-1 is reported as an ORF; its role is uncertain. The CDR3 DNA reads as TGCGCCAGCCCCTCGGTCGCCGGGTCTCAATCCTACGAGCAGTACTTC. Its translation: CASPSVAGSQSYEQYF.